The clone carrying this T cell receptor beta chain was seen more than once but under ten times. What it binds is not known. A single record per CDR3 protein comes from TCRdb applying MiXCR to the 5' RACE reads. Of roughly 280,000 distinct CDR3 sequences in the sample, 15% to 25% were seen once. The data stem from a study of CD8 T cells in ankylosing spondylitis. Study-level points and caveats: In ankylosing spondylitis patients, matched synovial fluid reportedly showed significant enrichment of disease-linked clones. Some of the motif variants had earlier been found in reactive arthritis patients' fluid and blood. A TCR beta motif of eight highly homologous variants appeared characteristic of ankylosing spondylitis blood.

Material for sequencing was blood, either unsorted or a sorted T cell fraction (not recorded which). The origin of this receptor is a male donor with ankylosing spondylitis or in good health (not recorded which).

The DNA of the CDR3 is TGTGCCAGCAGCCAAGATCCGGCTAGACCAGATACGCAGTATTTT. This codes for CASSQDPARPDTQYF. The genes are TRBV3-1 and TRBJ2-3; no clear D gene. V shed 0 bases and J shed 4 bases, with 11 bases lying between them. The CDR3 sequence is 15 residues long. Germline V CDR1 and CDR2: LGHDT, YNNKEL (reference sequence).